Listed below are T cell receptor beta chains from one sample, sequenced in a study of cytomegalovirus exposure and HLA in healthy donors. Sequencing used immunoSEQ multiplex PCR; TCRdb keeps in-frame clones, though not all of them. The sample includes some 110,000 clones, roughly a tenth of them seen just once. Sequenced input: PBMCs. The receptors shown here come from a man between 40 and 49 years old in good health and CMV-seropositive. Each CDR3 is given with its conserved first and last residue.

v_call	cdr3_aa
TRBV7-9	CASSSGAGSDEQYF
TRBV9	CASSVGESTGPDTQYF
TRBV2	CASSPDRGKAFF
TRBV4-2	CASSQDLSGLPDGYTF
TRBV19	CASSVGWGTSVNTGELFF
TRBV19	CASNALAGGETQYF
TRBV7-2	CASSLELLRSNYGYTF
TRBV2	CASRSTGLKTQYF
TRBV7-9	CASSTVAGANTGELFF
TRBV27	CASSSSPGTSVTDTQYF
TRBV19	CASSNGPGLAVGELFF
TRBV4-1	CASSLTSGRAYNEQFF
TRBV6-1	CASSELAGTSYEQYF
TRBV10-3	CAIPRGSGANVLTF
TRBV2	CASSYLKGLANSYNEQFF
TRBV28	CASSSTGLMTYEQYF
TRBV19	CASSSELGARQPQHF